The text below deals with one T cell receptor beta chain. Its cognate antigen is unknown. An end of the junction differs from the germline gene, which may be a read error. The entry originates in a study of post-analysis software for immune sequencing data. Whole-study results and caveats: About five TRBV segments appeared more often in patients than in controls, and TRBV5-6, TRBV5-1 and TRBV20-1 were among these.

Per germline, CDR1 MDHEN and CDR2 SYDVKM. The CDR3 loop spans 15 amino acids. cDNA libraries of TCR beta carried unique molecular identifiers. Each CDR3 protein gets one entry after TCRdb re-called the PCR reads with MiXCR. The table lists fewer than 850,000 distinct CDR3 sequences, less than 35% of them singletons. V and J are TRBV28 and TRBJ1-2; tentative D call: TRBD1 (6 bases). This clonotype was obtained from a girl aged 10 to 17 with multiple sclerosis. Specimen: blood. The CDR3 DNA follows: TGTGCCGGCAGTCCTCACAGGGAACCAAACTATGGCTACACCTTC. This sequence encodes CAGSPHREPNYGYTF.